These 21 T cell receptor beta chains originate from one sample sequenced in a study of T cell responses to AZD1222 COVID-19 vaccine. Sequencing was performed with immunoSEQ multiplex PCR; in TCRdb, only in-frame clones are kept and a portion is missing. The sample lists about 130,000 clones; around nine tenths were seen once. The sample consisted of peripheral blood, taken on day 0 of AZD1222 vaccination. The receptors stem from an adult in good health.

In nucleotides, the CDR3 is TGTGCCATCAGGGACGACAGCTCTTACGAGCAGTACTTC. This codes for CAIRDDSSYEQYF. The chain couples TRBV10-3 to TRBJ2-7; TRBD1 might be the D (5 bases). Germline lookup yields CDR1 ENHRY and CDR2 SYGVKD. This CDR3 has 13 residues. Trimming shortened V by 6 bases and J by 4 bases, and 13 bases separated the two germline ends.

The CDR3 DNA reads TGTGCCAGCAGCCCGAGAGGGAACACTGAAGCTTTCTTT. It specifies CASSPRGNTEAFF. The rearrangement uses TRBV13 and TRBJ1-1; D is undetermined. The CDR3 totals 13 residues. Per the germline V gene, CDR1 is PRHDT and CDR2 is FYEKMQ (reference sequence). V lost 5 bases, J lost 1 base, and 8 bases lay in between.

The rearrangement links TRBV7-3 to TRBJ2-3; 8 bases fit TRBD2. This CDR3 spans 18 amino acids. V was clipped by 4 bases and J by 0 bases; unmatched bases: 12. CDR1 SGHTA and CDR2 FQGTGA come from the germline V gene. In nucleotides, the CDR3 is TGTGCCAGCAGCTCCCGAACGGGGGGGCGAATTAGCACAGATACGCAGTATTTT. The encoded protein is CASSSRTGGRISTDTQYF. Variable domain in full (rest from reference TRBV7-3 and TRBJ2-3): GAGVSQTPSNKVTEKGKYVELRCDPISGHTALYWYRQSLGQGPEFLIYFQGTGAADDSGLPNDRFFAVRPEGSVSTLKIQRTERGDSAVYLCASSSRTGGRISTDTQYFGPGTRLTVL.

This clone showed up just once. This sequence joins TRBV6-5 and TRBJ2-7, with 7 nucleotides matching TRBD1. The trim removed 2 bases at V and 3 bases at J, leaving 7 bases unmatched. The CDR3 extends over 15 amino acids. Germline CDR1 MNHEY, CDR2 SVGAGI. Here the CDR3 reads CASSYGRDRNYEQYF. In DNA form, the CDR3 reads TGTGCCAGCAGTTACGGCCGGGACAGAAACTACGAGCAGTACTTC.

The chain has TRBV7-2 and TRBJ2-5; D perhaps matches TRBD1 (5 bases). The germline V gene has CDR1 SGHTA and CDR2 FQGNSA. CDR3 length equals 15 residues. With 2 bases removed from V and 5 bases from J, the gap between germline ends came to 15 bases. The CDR3 here is CASSLSQGLGETQYF. The CDR3 DNA reads TGTGCCAGCAGCTTATCCCAGGGCTTAGGGGAGACCCAGTACTTC. The variable domain in full, completed from reference TRBV7-2 and TRBJ2-5, reads GAGVSQSPSNKVTEKGKDVELRCDPISGHTALYWYRQSLGQGLEFLIYFQGNSAPDKSGLPSDRFSAERTGGSVSTLTIQRTQQEDSAVYLCASSLSQGLGETQYFGPGTRLLVL.

The chain carries TRBV19 and TRBJ1-2, with 9 bases matching TRBD1. Looked up from germline, CDR1 is LNHDA and CDR2 is SQIVND (reference sequence). This CDR3 spans 16 amino acids. V gave up 5 bases and J gave up 5 bases; unmatched junction bases: 12. The CDR3 loop is CASSPQGASGEYGYTF. The CDR3 DNA reads TGTGCCAGTAGTCCACAGGGGGCTTCGGGCGAGTATGGCTACACCTTC.

The chain joins TRBV11-2 to TRBJ1-1; a possible D gene is TRBD1 (5 bases). Trimming removed 4 bases from V and 6 bases from J, with 9 bases in between. Germline V gene data show CDR1 as SGHAT and CDR2 as FQNNGV. CDR3 length: 12 residues. The CDR3 sequence: CASSSGTAEAFF. DNA of the CDR3: TGTGCCAGCAGCTCTGGGACGGCTGAAGCTTTCTTT. The variable domain in full, completed from reference TRBV11-2 and TRBJ1-1, reads EAGVAQSPRYKIIEKRQSVAFWCNPISGHATLYWYQQILGQGPKLLIQFQNNGVVDDSQLPKDRFSAERLKGVDSTLKIQPAKLEDSAVYLCASSSGTAEAFFGQGTRLTVV.

This clone was counted once. This sequence joins TRBV9 and TRBJ2-7, with D unresolved. CDR1 is SGDLS and CDR2 is YYNGEE in the germline V gene. V was cut by 0 bases and J by 0 bases, with 10 bases left in between. The CDR3 spans 15 residues. The CDR3 nucleotides are TGTGCCAGCAGCGTAGAGGGCAGGAGCTCCTACGAGCAGTACTTC. It translates to CASSVEGRSSYEQYF.

This rearrangement joins TRBV28 to TRBJ1-5, with 7 bases identical to TRBD1. V lost 5 bases, J lost 5 bases, and 6 bases stayed unmatched. This CDR3 has 14 residues. The V gene's germline CDR1 is MDHEN and CDR2 SYDVKM. The CDR3 nucleotides read TGTGCCAGCAGTCGACAGGGTGGGCATCAGCCCCAGCATTTT. This encodes CASSRQGGHQPQHF.

The rearrangement joins TRBV15 to TRBJ1-6; possible D gene TRBD1, 5 bases. V was clipped by 1 base and J by 8 bases, with 6 bases between them. Germline V gene lookup returns CDR1 LNHNV and CDR2 YYDKDF (reference sequence). The CDR3 has 13 amino acids. This CDR3 reads CATSRGGDSPLHF. DNA of the CDR3: TGTGCCACCAGCAGAGGAGGGGATTCACCCCTCCACTTT.

The chain links TRBV7-9 to TRBJ1-1; D is perhaps TRBD1 (6 bases). Germline V gene data show CDR1 as SEHNR and CDR2 as FQNEAQ (reference sequence). V shed 3 bases and J shed 4 bases, with 15 bases lying between them. The CDR3 is 15 residues long. CDR3 DNA: TGTGCCAGCAGCTTGTCGACAGGACTTGGCACTGAAGCTTTCTTT. This gives the protein CASSLSTGLGTEAFF.

The V call is TRBV23-1, the J call TRBJ2-1; TRBD2 matches 8 bases. TRBV23-1 is flagged as an ORF with uncertain function. This CDR3 has 13 residues. The V and J ends lost 2 bases and 8 bases, in that order; junction bases with no gene match: 2. In DNA form, the CDR3 reads TGCGCCAGCAGTCAAGCGGGGGGCCATGAGCAGTTCTTC. Protein: CASSQAGGHEQFF.

This chain links TRBV7-3 with TRBJ1-2; D is uncertain. Germline CDR1 reads SGHTA; CDR2 reads FQGTGA. Trimming took off 3 bases at V and 4 bases at J, with 9 bases between the two ends. This CDR3 is 13 amino acids long. The CDR3 bases are TGTGCCAGCAGCTTGGAGGCCTCCTATGGCTACACCTTC. It is translated as CASSLEASYGYTF.

The chain joins TRBV7-3 to TRBJ2-2, with TRBD1 matching 8 bases. Germline trimming cut 5 bases from V and 6 bases from J; bases unmatched to any gene: 8. From germline, CDR1 is SGHTA and CDR2 FQGTGA. The CDR3 is 15 amino acids. In nucleotides, the CDR3 is TGTGCCAGCAGCCTTGGCAGGGGGCAGGCCGGGGAGCTGTTTTTT. This codes for CASSLGRGQAGELFF.

This chain connects TRBV5-5 to TRBJ1-6, with unresolved D. Germline CDR1 and CDR2: SGHKS and YYEKEE (reference sequence). V lost 7 bases and J 2 bases, leaving 13 bases between the germline ends. The CDR3 loop spans 15 amino acids. CDR3 in DNA: TGTGCCAGCGGGGTTACCGGGACCTATAATTCACCCCTCCACTTT. It codes for CASGVTGTYNSPLHF.

The J gene is TRBJ2-7, the V gene TRBV19, with 10 bases identical to TRBD1. Germline V gene sequence: CDR1 LNHDA, CDR2 SQIVND (reference sequence). CDR3 length: 14 amino acids. J lost 2 bases, V lost 5 bases, and 3 bases had no gene match. The CDR3 DNA reads TGTGCCAGTAGTGCCGGGACAGGGGCCTACGAGCAGTACTTC. Translation: CASSAGTGAYEQYF.

The sample holds a few counts of this clone. CDR3 in DNA: TGTGCCAGCGGTAGGGCCTACGAGCAGTACTTC. This translates into CASGRAYEQYF. The genes are TRBV19 and TRBJ2-7; D gene ambiguous. The V end lost 9 bases, the J end lost 2 bases, and 8 bases lay between the germline ends. Germline values: CDR1 LNHDA, CDR2 SQIVND (reference sequence). The CDR3 spans 11 residues.

The rearrangement joins TRBV5-4 to TRBJ2-1; D remains unclear. The V gene's germline CDR1 is SGHNT and CDR2 YYREEE (reference sequence). This CDR3 spans 14 amino acids. With 3 bases removed from V and 3 bases from J, the gap between germline ends came to 10 bases. CDR3 sequence: CASSSAVGYNEQFF. The CDR3 DNA follows: TGTGCCAGCAGCTCCGCAGTCGGCTACAATGAGCAGTTCTTC.

This rearrangement joins TRBV4-3 to TRBJ2-3; TRBD2 matches 11 bases. The V gene's germline CDR1 is LGHNA and CDR2 YSLEER. The CDR3 contains 16 residues. Trimming at V came to 5 bases and at J to 3 bases, leaving 7 bases not matched to a gene. CDR3 DNA: TGCGCCAGCAGCTTATTAGCGGGGGGGAGGACAGATACGCAGTATTTT. Amino acids: CASSLLAGGRTDTQYF.

This clone has a handful of counts. V is TRBV19 and J is TRBJ2-7; 9 nucleotides line up with TRBD1. CDR1 LNHDA and CDR2 SQIVND come from the germline V gene (reference sequence). This CDR3 is 15 amino acids long. V shed 3 bases and J 1 base; nucleotides not matched to a gene: 4. The chain's CDR3 is CASSIFGQGSYEQYF. As DNA, the CDR3 is TGTGCCAGTAGTATTTTTGGACAGGGGTCCTACGAGCAGTACTTC.

The chain has TRBV28 and TRBJ1-2; 10 positions agree with TRBD1. Germline lookup yields CDR1 MDHEN and CDR2 SYDVKM. This CDR3 has 13 residues. J was trimmed by 5 bases and V by 5 bases; bases with no gene match: 2. The CDR3 region is CASSRDRGYGYTF. The CDR3 DNA reads TGTGCCAGCAGTCGGGACAGGGGATATGGCTACACCTTC.